This TCR beta chain was obtained from a study of T cell clonotyping in hematopoietic cell transplantation. Germline CDR1 and CDR2: LGHNA and YSLEER. This CDR3 region has 14 residues. V trimming: 1 base; J trimming: 10 bases; junction bases outside the gene matches: 5. Study-level findings and limits: CD4 and CD8 repertoire contributions could not be separated without sorting.

Regarding this clone: Its specificity is not known.

Stated time point: recipient sample about 28 days before transplant, after cytoreduction. Samples: about 28 days before transplant, then days 30, 100 and 180 after. Method: immunoSEQ multiplex PCR; TCRdb's copy keeps in-frame clones and lacks some. The sample includes roughly 10,000 clones, 92% of them seen just once. The sample was peripheral blood mononuclear cells, taken before stem cell transplant. This TCR was sampled from a woman in her forties with acute myeloid leukemia. Some clones in this sample may be carry-over from other donors' samples. The V and J genes are TRBV4-3 and TRBJ2-3; 10 nucleotides line up with TRBD1. In nucleotides, the CDR3 is TGCGCCAGCAGCCAAGGGGGGGACAGGGGTTCGCAGTATTTT. This sequence encodes CASSQGGDRGSQYF.